One T cell receptor (beta chain) is described in this entry. This entry belongs to a study of blood T cell repertoires in COVID-19. Study context: Samples came from the United States, Italy and Spain, spanning acute and convalescent COVID-19. The cDNA or gDNA used as material had been derived from T cells, B-cell-depleted T cells, or PBMCs.

Authors' analysis steps: Amplification of reference gene primers was used by the study to estimate nucleated cell counts. Libraries were prepared by immunoSEQ multiplex PCR; TCRdb keeps only in-frame clonotypes and omits some of them. Clone size and the V and J calls come from that table; the DNA yielded D and trimming. Of around 260,000 clones in the sample, roughly 89% were seen once. The receptor comes from a young man with acute or convalescent COVID-19. Input material: peripheral blood.

CDR3 protein: CASSKRQGTYEQYF. For the CDR3, the DNA is TGTGCCAGTAGTAAGCGACAGGGAACCTACGAGCAGTACTTC. V usage is TRBV19 and J usage is TRBJ2-7, with 7 nucleotides matching TRBD1. V gave up 4 bases and J gave up 2 bases; unmatched junction bases: 5. Germline CDR1 LNHDA, CDR2 SQIVND (reference sequence). The CDR3 loop spans 14 amino acids. Together with reference TRBV19 and TRBJ2-7, the CDR3 gives the full variable domain: DGGITQSPKYLFRKEGQNVTLSCEQNLNHDAMYWYRQDPGQGLRLIYYSQIVNDFQKGDIAEGYSVSREKKESFPLTVTSAQKNPTAFYLCASSKRQGTYEQYFGPGTRLTVT.